Listed below are T cell receptor beta chains from one sample, sequenced in a study of cytomegalovirus exposure and HLA in healthy donors. Sequencing used immunoSEQ multiplex PCR; TCRdb keeps in-frame clones, though not all of them. Among more than 100,000 clones listed, roughly 71% were seen once. Material: PBMCs. All receptors derive from a woman aged 40 to 50 in good health and CMV-seronegative. Both conserved end residues are trimmed from each CDR3.

V	J	CDR3
TRBV7-2	TRBJ1-4	ASSLGGAGEKLF
TRBV7-8	TRBJ1-2	ASSLSGTGSYGYT
TRBV9	TRBJ2-1	ASSVGLEGVGINNEQF
TRBV5-1	TRBJ2-1	ASSAPSGQGNNEQF
TRBV6-5	TRBJ1-2	ASSYRRDRGNYGYT
TRBV7-2	TRBJ1-2	ASSPRVPSPRYGYT
TRBV29-1	TRBJ1-1	SGINKRGNTEAF
TRBV12-5	TRBJ1-1	ASVTGVTEAF
TRBV25-1	TRBJ1-1	ASSEYGQQGAF
TRBV10-3	TRBJ2-2	AISDLPQGHANTGELF
TRBV7-2	TRBJ1-4	ASSLASLIWDREEKLF
TRBV28	TRBJ2-2	ASQRETGELF
TRBV5-6	TRBJ1-1	ASSLGARGGNTEAF
TRBV28	TRBJ2-3	ASSSGGPSTDTQY
TRBV2	TRBJ2-3	ASGLAGTTDTQY
TRBV7-9	TRBJ1-2	ASSLPGPGNYGYT
TRBV10-3	TRBJ1-2	AIGGGQGTLYGYT
TRBV11-2	TRBJ2-1	ASSLRFGTSGGYNEQF
TRBV6-5	TRBJ1-5	ASSLGQGGNQPQH
TRBV30	TRBJ1-4	AWRAGTGRMGKLF
TRBV5-4	TRBJ1-5	ASSLGGRSQPQH
TRBV7-3	TRBJ2-5	ASSSRDREQETQY
TRBV7-7	TRBJ2-3	ASSLMAEDTQY
TRBV5-1	TRBJ2-2	ASSSRGPTTGGTTGELF
TRBV6-6	TRBJ2-7	ASSSLTSTFSYEQY
TRBV4-1	TRBJ1-4	ASSQGNRQTNEKLF
TRBV15	TRBJ2-3	ATSREASGGFDTQY